This paragraph covers one T cell receptor (beta chain) sequence. Its antigen remains unknown. The entry originates in a study of T cells expressing NK-cell markers. Points from the study as a whole: Dominant NKG2C+ clonotypes in 5 or 6 donors made up roughly 1.0-8% of CD8+ T cells.

The length of the CDR3 is 14 residues. Germline CDR1 SGHTA, CDR2 FQGTGA. Generation of TCR beta cDNA was performed by 5'RACE template switching incorporating UMIs. From its re-call of the 5' RACE reads, TCRdb lists each CDR3 protein once, without DNA. Its listing shows under 35,000 distinct CDR3 sequences. This chain joins TRBV7-3 and TRBJ2-6. Sequencing input: blood T cells: a sorted CD56 or NKG2C T cell subset, CD4+ or CD8+ T cells, or bulk PBMC T cells (not recorded which). The source of this sequence is a woman aged 18-70 years in good health. The CDR3 loop is CASSLTGGANVLTF.